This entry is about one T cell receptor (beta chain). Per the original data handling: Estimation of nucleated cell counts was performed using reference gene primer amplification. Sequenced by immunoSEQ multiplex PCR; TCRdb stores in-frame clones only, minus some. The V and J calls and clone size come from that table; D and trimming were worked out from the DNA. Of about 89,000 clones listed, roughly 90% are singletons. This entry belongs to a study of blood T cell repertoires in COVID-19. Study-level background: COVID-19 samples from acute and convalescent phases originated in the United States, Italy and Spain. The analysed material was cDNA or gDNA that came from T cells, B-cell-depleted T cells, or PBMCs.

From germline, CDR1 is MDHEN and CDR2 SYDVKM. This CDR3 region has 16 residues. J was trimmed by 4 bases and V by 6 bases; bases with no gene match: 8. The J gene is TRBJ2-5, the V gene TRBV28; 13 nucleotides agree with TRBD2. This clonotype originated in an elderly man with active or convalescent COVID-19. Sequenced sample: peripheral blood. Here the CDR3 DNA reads TGTGCCAGCAGACGTGGGACTAGCGGGGTGGCAGAGACCCAGTACTTC. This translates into CASRRGTSGVAETQYF. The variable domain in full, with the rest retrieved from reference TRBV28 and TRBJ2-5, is DVKVTQSSRYLVKRTGEKVFLECVQDMDHENMFWYRQDPGLGLRLIYFSYDVKMKEKGDIPEGYSVSREKKERFSLILESASTNQTSMYLCASRRGTSGVAETQYFGPGTRLLVL.